These T cell receptor beta chains were read from a single sample in a study of blood T cell repertoires in COVID-19. Generated by immunoSEQ multiplex PCR, the TCRdb table keeps only in-frame clones and is missing some. The table records over 50,000 clones, around four fifths of them present only once. Sequencing input: peripheral blood. The origin of the receptors is a man between 70 and 80 years old with acute or convalescent COVID-19. Both conserved end residues are part of each CDR3. The D gene is left open where the match is weak. Not every row has a clone size; where given, it reads once, few, many or a size class.

>TRBD1|TRBV18|-|TRBJ2-1
CASSPGAGGNYEQFF
TGTGCCAGCTCACCCGGGGCAGGGGGTAACTATGAGCAGTTCTTC
>TRBD1|TRBV18|-|TRBJ1-1
CASSRDRKNTEAFF
TGTGCCAGCTCTAGGGACAGGAAGAACACTGAAGCTTTCTTT
>-|TRBV2|few|TRBJ1-1
CASSAGAGTEAFF
TGTGCCAGCAGTGCAGGGGCCGGCACTGAAGCTTTCTTT
>-|TRBV3-1/TRBV3-2|-|TRBJ2-5
CASSRQGGGETQYF
TGTGCCAGCAGCCGCCAGGGGGGTGGGGAGACCCAGTACTTC
>-|TRBV11-2|-|TRBJ2-7
CASSLSSYEQYF
TGTGCCAGCAGCCTGAGCTCCTACGAGCAGTACTTC
>TRBD1|TRBV5-1|-|TRBJ1-1
CASSSGQGGGWNTEAFF
TGCGCCAGCAGCTCGGGACAGGGGGGAGGGTGGAACACTGAAGCTTTCTTT
>-|TRBV4-2|-|TRBJ2-3
CASSPRGFLGQDTQYF
TGTGCCAGCAGCCCTCGGGGGTTTTTAGGACAAGATACGCAGTATTTT
>TRBD1|TRBV19|-|TRBJ1-3
CASSNLPGQGYAGNTIYF
TGTGCCAGTAGTAACCTCCCTGGACAGGGATACGCTGGAAACACCATATATTTT
>-|TRBV27|once|TRBJ1-5
CASSLRTGGNQPQHF
TGTGCCAGCAGTTTGCGGACGGGGGGCAATCAGCCCCAGCATTTT
>TRBD1|TRBV4-1|few|TRBJ2-1
CASSHSGTGDNEQFF
TGCGCCAGCAGTCACTCCGGGACAGGGGATAATGAGCAGTTCTTC
>-|TRBV7-9|-|TRBJ2-7
CASSLLLGAGAQYF
TGTGCCAGCAGCTTATTGCTGGGGGCTGGTGCGCAGTACTTC
>-|TRBV7-2|-|TRBJ2-2
CASSPGVRRGELFF
TGTGCCAGCAGCCCAGGGGTCCGAAGGGGGGAGCTGTTTTTT
>TRBD2|TRBV10-2|-|TRBJ2-2
CASSDWGLANTGELFF
TGCGCCAGCAGTGATTGGGGACTAGCAAACACCGGGGAGCTGTTTTTT
>TRBD1|TRBV27|-|TRBJ2-7
CASSLYTGGEGNEQYF
TGTGCCAGCAGTTTATACACAGGGGGCGAGGGTAACGAGCAGTACTTC
>TRBD1|TRBV20-1|-|TRBJ1-1
CSASKVGQNNEAFF
TGCAGTGCTAGTAAGGTGGGACAGAACAATGAAGCTTTCTTT
>-|TRBV20-1|-|TRBJ1-5
CSASSGPNQPQHF
TGCAGTGCTAGTTCAGGGCCCAATCAGCCCCAGCATTTT
>-|TRBV18|-|TRBJ1-6
CASSPETPGVDSPLHF
TGTGCCAGCTCACCAGAGACCCCGGGAGTAGACTCACCCCTCCACTTT